This T cell receptor beta chain derives from a study of shared clonotypes between healthy human individuals (dated by TCRdb to about 2020). For the wider study: A couple of women and a few men aged 18 to 49 years were included in the cohort. For each donor, three plates each were used for CD4 naive and CD4 memory, two plates were used for CD8 naive, and one plate was used for CD8 memory. To estimate repertoire size and how much clonotypes are shared between individuals, the study performed deep sequencing of blood TCR repertoires from a few healthy adults. Libraries were prepared and TCR repertoires were sequenced by different laboratories using diverse techniques, in order to increase sequencing depth and limit assay-specific biases. Each donor's leukapheresis produced roughly between roughly 0.85 and 9.5 billion PBMCs.

CD8 naive samples were CD45RO-negative cells positively selected for CCR7, giving a CD45RA+CCR7+ population that excluded TemRA cells. Donors were healthy HIV-negative adults with no recently reported acute infections or vaccinations. All donors were Caucasian adults living in Nashville, Tennessee, USA. After blood collection by leukapheresis, PBMCs were isolated using Ficoll-Histopaque density gradient centrifugation and then cryopreserved in the vapor phase of liquid nitrogen. Analytical flow cytometry was used to check the purity and quantity of every magnetically sorted T cell population. Genomic DNA was isolated from each sorted fraction and quantified by UV absorbance on a Nanodrop 2000c. Study-wide findings and limitations: Higher generation probabilities were observed for clonotypes shared by all four sorted-subset donors than for non-shared clonotypes. Because the study included a small number of donors, the genetic and exposure-history diversity represented was limited. Larger estimated clonotype richness was generally found for naive subsets than for memory subsets. Rarefaction of sorted-subset datasets indicated incomplete sequencing despite the large sequencing depth. Across four donors, approximately 5% of naive CD4, approximately 3.5% of naive CD8, about 2% of memory CD4, and about 0.44% of memory CD8 clonotypes were shared. Sampling was restricted to blood, and TCR repertoires in tissues likely differ from the TCR repertoires found in blood. Based on pairwise subsampling, the degree of clonotype sharing among donors was expected to be affected by sequencing depth.

Using the deep immunoSEQ assay, TCR CDR3 regions were amplified from genomic DNA by multiplex PCR. Genomic DNA extracted from each cell subset was distributed evenly over all wells of several immunoSEQ 96-well plates, and each plate served as one replicate. For sorted subsets, each replicate PCR was loaded with approximately 200 ng genomic DNA, equivalent to 30,000 or so T cell genomes. The purified libraries were quantified using a Qubit 3.0 fluorometer, sized with a Bioanalyzer 2100, and then quantified again using the KAPA Library Quantification kit. Every immunoSEQ 96-well plate was sequenced on a separate single-read 150-cycle Illumina NextSeq 550 flow cell. As for how the authors treated the data: Because only junctional sequences without quality scores were contained in the immunoSEQ output, filtering matching that applied to full-length reads could not be performed. To assign V/J genes and CDR3, sequences were annotated using PyIR, a Python wrapper for IgBLAST v1.9, with IMGT germline references. Reads with weak V/J assignments (E-value above 1e-6), missing CDR3, stop codons, out-of-frame junctions, or ambiguous translated residues were removed. V3J clonotypes were defined as sequences sharing the same inferred V gene, J gene, and CDR3 amino acid sequence. Percentage overlap between repertoires was calculated by dividing the number of shared unique clonotypes by the size of the smaller repertoire. Repertoire richness was assessed with RTK rarefaction, the Chao1 estimator, and Recon v2.1 estimates of unobserved clonotypes. OLGA was used to compute generation probabilities for all TCRbeta clonotypes that the gDNA method yielded from a handful of donors. Entries here come from immuneACCESS through TCRdb and include only in-frame sequences with V and J called. Some clones fail to appear in such tables; in the studies checked, an unresolved V gene covers under half of the shortfall, and the cause of the remainder is unknown. V and J calls and clone size are as listed in that table; D and trimming were resolved from the DNA. The sample yields more than 2 million clones; around 95% were counted once. Of the sample, about 1.7% falls within the top ten clones.

Regarding this clone: Its antigen is unknown. No much larger clone exists at a distance of one base, and base qualities are not known.

The TCR sequence derives from a man aged 18 to 30 in good health. Some clones in this sample may be carry-over from other donors' samples. The material sequenced was naive CD8+ T cells from PBMCs. The sample's cell subset or site label, in plain terms: CD45RA+CCR7+.

The base sequence is TGTGCCAGCAACTCGGGCGAACTGATGCATGGCTACACCTTC. The encoded protein is CASNSGELMHGYTF. The rearrangement combines TRBV28 with TRBJ1-2, with the D segment identity uncertain. The V end loses 7 bases and the J end loses 6 bases, and a stretch of 18 bases separates them. Counted from cysteine to phenylalanine, this CDR3 has 14 amino acids. The kept DNA is CDR3 alone, 42 bases in frame from the first base. The germline V gene gives CDR1 as MDHEN and CDR2 as SYDVKM.